This T cell receptor (beta chain) came from a study of blood T cell repertoires in COVID-19. Germline CDR1 and CDR2: LNHDA and SQIVND (reference sequence). The CDR3 has 13 amino acids. The V and J ends lost 5 bases and 0 bases respectively, with 7 bases between them. The repertoire was sequenced with immunoSEQ multiplex PCR; TCRdb's copy has only in-frame clones and lacks some. Counted here are some 65,000 clones, about 90% occurring once; the ten biggest clones make up 0.52%. The chain recombines TRBV19 with TRBJ1-1; D is uncertain. Sequencing was performed on peripheral blood. The receptor was isolated from a man aged 45-65 years with COVID-19, enrolled during active disease. As DNA, the CDR3 is TGTGCCAGTAGTGTAAACTTGAACACTGAAGCTTTCTTT. Translated: CASSVNLNTEAFF. Combining the CDR3 with reference TRBV19 and TRBJ1-1 gives the whole variable domain DGGITQSPKYLFRKEGQNVTLSCEQNLNHDAMYWYRQDPGQGLRLIYYSQIVNDFQKGDIAEGYSVSREKKESFPLTVTSAQKNPTAFYLCASSVNLNTEAFFGQGTRLTVV.